One and the same sample provided the 32 T cell receptor beta chains below, sequenced in a study of CD8 T cells in Susac syndrome. The RNA input was about 0.45 to 1 ug, and it was reverse transcribed with random hexamers. TCRdb fed the immunoSEQ multiplex PCR reads into MiXCR, producing one record per CDR3 protein. Altogether around 130,000 distinct CDR3 sequences are present, 91% being singletons, with the ten largest covering around 0.22%. Source material: CD8+ T cells from PBMCs. These receptors were taken from a human donor with multiple sclerosis.

V is TRBV7-9 and J is TRBJ1-5; D gene uncertain. This CDR3 region has 15 residues. Trimming pared 0 bases from V and 5 bases from J, leaving 11 bases between. The germline V gene has CDR1 SEHNR and CDR2 FQNEAQ (reference sequence). The CDR3 DNA sequence: TGTGCCAGCAGCTTAGCGCGAGGCTTAGATCAGCCCCAGCATTTT. Protein: CASSLARGLDQPQHF.

CDR3 nucleotides: TGTGCCAGCAGCTTAGACGGGACAGGCGGGGAGCTGTTTTTT. This encodes CASSLDGTGGELFF. The chain combines TRBV7-7 with TRBJ2-2; 8 bases fit TRBD1. With 1 base clipped from V and 7 bases from J, the junction kept 2 bases outside the gene matches. Germline V gene lookup returns CDR1 SSHAT and CDR2 FNYEAQ (reference sequence). CDR3 length equals 14 residues. Complete variable domain (other parts from reference TRBV7-7 and TRBJ2-2): GAGVSQSPRYKVTKRGQDVTLRCDPISSHATLYWYQQALGQGPEFLTYFNYEAQPDKSGLPSDRFSAERPEGSISTLTIQRTEQRDSAMYRCASSLDGTGGELFFGEGSRLTVL.

V gene TRBV3-1 combines with J gene TRBJ2-5; 9 positions match TRBD2. This CDR3 is 15 amino acids long. V shed 4 bases and J 5 bases; nucleotides not matched to a gene: 8. CDR1 is LGHDT, CDR2 YNNKEL, per germline (reference sequence). CDR3 DNA sequence: TGTGCCAGCAGCCCGTTAGCGGGAGCCGAGGAGACCCAGTACTTC. Encoded protein: CASSPLAGAEETQYF.

The rearrangement joins TRBV28 to TRBJ1-1; D unresolved. Trimming took 10 bases from V and 1 from J, leaving 10 bases between them. Germline loops: CDR1 MDHEN, CDR2 SYDVKM. The CDR3 contains 12 residues. In DNA, the CDR3 is TGTGCCACCCGAGTACCGAACACTGAAGCTTTCTTT. Residues: CATRVPNTEAFF.

CDR3 loop: CASRSDRGRGFCTQYF. The CDR3, as DNA: TGTGCAAGTCGCTCGGACAGGGGCCGAGGCTTCTGTACGCAGTATTTT. The genes are TRBV12-2 and TRBJ2-3; the table's D call, TRBD1, was not checked against the DNA. TRBV12-2 is reported as a pseudogene. The CDR3 contains 16 residues.

This clonotype has only a few counts. The chain recombines TRBV6-2 or TRBV6-3 with TRBJ2-5, with 10 nucleotides matching TRBD1. The CDR3 is made up of 15 amino acids. Germline values: CDR1 MNHEY, CDR2 SVGEGT. Trimming at V came to 2 bases and at J to 4 bases, leaving 4 bases not matched to a gene. The CDR3 protein is CASSYPRQGAETQYF. The CDR3 bases are TGTGCCAGCAGTTACCCCCGACAGGGGGCAGAGACCCAGTACTTC.

The count of this clonotype is one. The rearrangement joins TRBV27 to TRBJ2-7, with 10 bases matching TRBD1. Losses at the gene ends were 4 bases for V and 2 bases for J; bases not matched to a gene: 5. This CDR3 has 15 residues. Per germline, CDR1 MNHEY and CDR2 SMNVEV (reference sequence). The CDR3 DNA is TGTGCCAGCAGTTGGTCCGGGACAGGGGCCTACGAGCAGTACTTC. Protein sequence: CASSWSGTGAYEQYF.

This chain connects TRBV7-2 to TRBJ1-2, with 11 bases lining up with TRBD1. The CDR3 runs to 17 residues. The V gene's germline CDR1 is SGHTA and CDR2 FQGNSA. After removal of 5 bases from V and 3 bases from J, the junction contained 11 bases not matched to a gene. The CDR3 DNA reads TGTGCCAGCAGCCTACCTGGGACAGGGGGATTGTACTATGGCTACACCTTC. Translation: CASSLPGTGGLYYGYTF.

The chain recombines TRBV15 with TRBJ2-1; weak D call: TRBD2 (5 bases). The CDR3 extends over 16 amino acids. Trimming shortened V by 0 bases and J by 0 bases, and 9 bases separated the two germline ends. Germline values: CDR1 LNHNV, CDR2 YYDKDF (reference sequence). DNA for the CDR3: TGTGCCACCAGCAGAGATAGACTAAGCTCCTACAATGAGCAGTTCTTC. This translates into CATSRDRLSSYNEQFF.

V is TRBV12-3 or TRBV12-4 and J is TRBJ2-5; 7 bases map to TRBD2. Unmatched junction bases numbered 16, after V lost 6 bases and J lost 3 bases. The CDR3 extends over 17 amino acids. CDR3 loop: CASRPNEGGRYEETQYF. The CDR3 nucleotides read TGTGCCAGCAGACCAAACGAGGGCGGGAGATATGAAGAGACCCAGTACTTC.

The chain carries TRBV6-5 and TRBJ1-1; D call uncertain. V lost 7 bases and J lost 0, with 15 bases in between. Germline V gene data show CDR1 as MNHEY and CDR2 as SVGAGI. CDR3 length: 15 amino acids. This chain's CDR3 is CASKEGIIMNTEAFF. Written as DNA, the CDR3 is TGTGCCAGCAAGGAAGGGATAATCATGAACACTGAAGCTTTCTTT.

This clonotype was recorded once. V and J are TRBV29-1 and TRBJ2-7; either TRBD1 or TRBD2 may fit D (5 bases each). Germline loops: CDR1 SQVTM, CDR2 ANQGSEA. The V end lost 2 bases, the J end lost 3 bases, and 14 bases lay between the germline ends. The CDR3 has 14 residues. The CDR3 spells CSVEMGTGFYEQYF. Written as DNA, the CDR3 is TGCAGCGTTGAAATGGGGACGGGGTTCTACGAGCAGTACTTC.

The chain employs TRBV7-9 and TRBJ2-1; D remains ambiguous. The CDR3 length is 12 residues. V was trimmed by 4 bases and J by 9 bases, leaving 10 bases between them. Germline V gene lookup returns CDR1 SEHNR and CDR2 FQNEAQ (reference sequence). The chain's CDR3 is CASSSHPFEQFF. The DNA of the CDR3 is TGTGCCAGCAGCTCCCATCCATTTGAGCAGTTCTTC.

This sequence joins TRBV15 and TRBJ1-5; D might be TRBD1 (6 bases). Germline CDR1 is LNHNV and CDR2 is YYDKDF (reference sequence). The CDR3 runs to 15 residues. The V end was cut by 0 bases, the J end by 6 bases, with 12 bases between. The CDR3 DNA sequence: TGTGCCACCAGCAGAGAGGGGGGGCGAACTCAGCCCCAGCATTTT. It specifies CATSREGGRTQPQHF.

The genes are TRBV27 and TRBJ2-3; TRBD1 matches at 10 bases. The trim removed 6 bases at V and 1 base at J, leaving 4 bases unmatched. The CDR3 sequence is 15 residues long. Per the germline V gene, CDR1 is MNHEY and CDR2 is SMNVEV (reference sequence). In DNA, the CDR3 is TGTGCCAGCAGCTCCGGGACAGGGGGCACAGATACGCAGTATTTT. Protein sequence: CASSSGTGGTDTQYF.

The rearrangement links TRBV12-3 or TRBV12-4 to TRBJ2-2, with D tentatively TRBD1 (5 bases). The CDR3 has 15 amino acids. V lost 1 base and J lost 1, with 7 bases in between. CDR3 coding DNA: TGTGCCAGCAGTTTAGAGGGGTTGAACACCGGGGAGCTGTTTTTT. The encoded protein is CASSLEGLNTGELFF.

The rearrangement joins TRBV18 to TRBJ2-7; 8 bases line up with TRBD1. With 2 bases clipped from V and 1 base from J, the junction kept 4 bases outside the gene matches. Per the germline V gene, CDR1 is KGHSH and CDR2 is LQKENI. The CDR3 runs to 15 residues. CDR3 residues: CASSPRDRSSYEQYF. CDR3 nucleotides: TGTGCCAGCTCACCAAGGGACAGGTCGTCCTACGAGCAGTACTTC.

V gene TRBV7-9 combines with J gene TRBJ2-7, with TRBD1 matching over 9 bases. The V gene's germline CDR1 is SEHNR and CDR2 FQNEAQ (reference sequence). The CDR3 is 14 amino acids. V shed 4 bases and J 6 bases; nucleotides not matched to a gene: 7. CDR3 loop: CASSSPGQGSEQYF. The CDR3 bases are TGTGCCAGCAGCTCCCCGGGACAGGGATCCGAGCAGTACTTC.

This rearrangement joins TRBV5-1 to TRBJ2-1; D possibly uses TRBD1 or TRBD2 (5 bases each). V dropped 7 bases and J dropped 8 bases, with 22 bases sitting between them. The CDR3 consists of 15 residues. The germline V gene has CDR1 SGHRS and CDR2 YFSETQ. This CDR3 is CASSGGQGEFDEQFF. CDR3 DNA: TGCGCCAGCTCCGGCGGGCAGGGAGAGTTCGATGAGCAGTTCTTC.

This sequence joins TRBV4-3 and TRBJ2-3; tentatively, D is TRBD2 (6 bases). The CDR3 consists of 17 residues. Between the trimmed V and J ends, which lost 6 bases and 2 bases, there was a span of 21 bases. Germline lookup yields CDR1 LGHNA and CDR2 YSLEER. The CDR3 loop is CASRHSWGEFPTDTQYF. The CDR3 nucleotides read TGCGCCAGCAGACACAGTTGGGGGGAATTCCCCACAGATACGCAGTATTTT.

The V call is TRBV6-1, the J call TRBJ2-1, with 10 bases that match TRBD1. The CDR3 totals 17 residues. Germline trimming cut 3 bases from V and 7 bases from J; bases unmatched to any gene: 12. Germline lookup yields CDR1 MNHNS and CDR2 SASEGT. CDR3 protein: CASSDNIKGQGRNEQFF. In DNA, the CDR3 is TGTGCCAGCAGTGACAACATTAAGGGACAGGGGAGGAATGAGCAGTTCTTC.

The chain uses TRBV5-1 and TRBJ2-5, with D tentatively TRBD1 or TRBD2 (6 bases each). This CDR3 has 17 residues. V was clipped by 0 bases and J by 0 bases, with 15 bases between them. Germline CDR1 is SGHRS and CDR2 is YFSETQ. For the CDR3, the DNA is TGCGCCAGCAGCTTGGCCTTAGGGGGGCTCTACCAAGAGACCCAGTACTTC. It translates to CASSLALGGLYQETQYF.

This rearrangement joins TRBV25-1 to TRBJ2-2; D uncertain. This CDR3 comprises 12 residues. With 1 base removed from V and 6 bases from J, the gap between germline ends came to 3 bases. Germline CDR1 MGHDK, CDR2 SYGVNS. The CDR3 spells CASSELSGELFF. DNA of the CDR3: TGTGCCAGCAGTGAATTGTCCGGGGAGCTGTTTTTT.

The J gene is TRBJ2-5, the V gene TRBV5-6; TRBD2 aligns across 11 bases. Germline CDR1 SGHDT, CDR2 YYEEEE. This CDR3 is built from 15 residues. V was pared by 0 bases and J by 7 bases, with 5 bases of the junction left unmatched. The CDR3 spells CASSLVSGRAGTQYF. The CDR3 DNA is TGTGCCAGCAGCTTGGTTAGCGGGAGGGCCGGGACCCAGTACTTC.

The chain employs TRBV12-3 or TRBV12-4 and TRBJ2-7; D is uncertain. CDR3 length: 13 residues. V was pared by 3 bases and J by 0 bases, with 6 bases between. In DNA, the CDR3 is TGTGCCAGCAGTTTCCACGACTCCTACGAGCAGTACTTC. Translated: CASSFHDSYEQYF.

The CDR3 is CASSLGTGVETQYF. In DNA form, the CDR3 reads TGTGCCAGCAGCTTGGGGACAGGTGTAGAGACCCAGTACTTC. This chain connects TRBV5-6 to TRBJ2-5; TRBD1 matches at 7 bases. The CDR3 covers 14 residues. In germline, CDR1 is SGHDT, CDR2 YYEEEE. V was pared by 0 bases and J by 4 bases, with 3 bases of the junction left unmatched.

This chain connects TRBV29-1 to TRBJ2-7; TRBD1 matches at 10 bases. From germline, CDR1 is SQVTM and CDR2 ANQGSEA. The V segment lost 6 bases and the J segment 5 bases; nucleotides outside the gene matches: 7. The CDR3 has 13 amino acids. The CDR3 DNA reads TGCAGCGTGACAGGGGGCCAATCTAACGAGCAGTACTTC. Translated, it gives CSVTGGQSNEQYF.

This CDR3 is CSVIGDRSSYNEQFF. Here the CDR3 DNA reads TGCAGCGTTATCGGGGACAGGAGCTCCTACAATGAGCAGTTCTTC. This rearrangement joins TRBV29-1 to TRBJ2-1; the match to TRBD1 covers 8 bases. Losses at the gene ends were 5 bases for V and 0 bases for J; bases not matched to a gene: 6. Germline V gene lookup returns CDR1 SQVTM and CDR2 ANQGSEA. This CDR3 spans 15 amino acids.

The chain has TRBV6-6 and TRBJ2-3, with D perhaps matching TRBD1 (5 bases). The V end was cut by 6 bases, the J end by 5 bases, with 12 bases between. The CDR3 extends over 13 amino acids. CDR1 is MNHNY, CDR2 SVGAGI, per germline (reference sequence). CDR3 nucleotides: TGTGCCAGCAGATCAGGGTTCAAAGATACGCAGTATTTT. Translating it yields CASRSGFKDTQYF.

The gene calls are TRBV6-4 and TRBJ2-3, with D perhaps TRBD2 (5 bases). CDR3 length: 13 amino acids. The germline CDR1 and CDR2 sequences are MRHNA and SNTAGT. V was trimmed by 10 bases and J by 2 bases, leaving 13 bases between them. This CDR3 is CANPHRDTDTQYF. CDR3 sequence (DNA): TGTGCCAACCCCCACCGGGACACAGATACGCAGTATTTT.

Note on this clonotype: This CDR3 fails to terminate in the conserved phenylalanine or tryptophan, so it likely reflects a read error. J is TRBJ2-7 and V is TRBV25-1; a possible D gene is TRBD2 (7 bases). Germline V lookup: CDR1 MGHDK, CDR2 SYGVNS. The CDR3 covers 14 residues. The V end was cut by 3 bases, the J end by 4 bases, with 13 bases between. The CDR3 nucleotides are TGTGCCAGCAGTGATCGGGGGGCCGCGTACGAGCAGTACATC. The encoded protein is CASSDRGAAYEQYI.

This chain uses TRBV7-9 with TRBJ2-5, with D possibly being TRBD1 (5 bases). The CDR3 extends over 15 amino acids. CDR1 is SEHNR, CDR2 FQNEAQ, per germline (reference sequence). V lost 5 bases to trimming and J lost 5 bases, with 18 bases between them. CDR3 DNA: TGTGCCAGCAGCCAGGGCCTGTGGGGCAGGGAGACCCAGTACTTC. Translated: CASSQGLWGRETQYF. The variable domain in full, completed from reference TRBV7-9 and TRBJ2-5, reads DTGVSQNPRHKITKRGQNVTFRCDPISEHNRLYWYRQTLGQGPEFLTYFQNEAQLEKSRLLSDRFSAERPKGSFSTLEIQRTEQGDSAMYLCASSQGLWGRETQYFGPGTRLLVL.